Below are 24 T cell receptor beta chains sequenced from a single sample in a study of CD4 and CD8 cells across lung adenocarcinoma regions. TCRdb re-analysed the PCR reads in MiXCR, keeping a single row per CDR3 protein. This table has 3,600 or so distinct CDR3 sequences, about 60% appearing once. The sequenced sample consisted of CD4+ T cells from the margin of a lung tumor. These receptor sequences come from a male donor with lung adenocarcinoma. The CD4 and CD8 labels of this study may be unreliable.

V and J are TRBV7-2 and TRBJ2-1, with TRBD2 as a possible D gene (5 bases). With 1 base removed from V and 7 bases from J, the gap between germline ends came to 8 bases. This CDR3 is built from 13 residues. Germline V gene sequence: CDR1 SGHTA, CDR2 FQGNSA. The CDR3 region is CASSLGPGNEQFF. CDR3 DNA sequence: TGTGCCAGCAGCTTAGGGCCGGGGAATGAGCAGTTCTTC.

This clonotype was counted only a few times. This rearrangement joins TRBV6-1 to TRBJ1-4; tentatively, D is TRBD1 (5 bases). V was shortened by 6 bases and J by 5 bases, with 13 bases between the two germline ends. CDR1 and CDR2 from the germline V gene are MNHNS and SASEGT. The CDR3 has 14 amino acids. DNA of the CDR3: TGTGCCAGCAGCATGGTGCAGGGAAATGAAAAACTGTTTTTT. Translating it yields CASSMVQGNEKLFF.

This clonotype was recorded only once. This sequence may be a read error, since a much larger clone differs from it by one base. The CDR3 DNA sequence: TGTGCCAGCAGCCGCCGGGGCGAGACCCTGTACTTC. Protein sequence: CASSRRGETLYF. This sequence joins TRBV27 and TRBJ2-5; D is tentatively TRBD1 or TRBD2 (5 bases each). Germline-derived CDR1 and CDR2 are MNHEY and SMNVEV (reference sequence). This CDR3 contains 12 residues.

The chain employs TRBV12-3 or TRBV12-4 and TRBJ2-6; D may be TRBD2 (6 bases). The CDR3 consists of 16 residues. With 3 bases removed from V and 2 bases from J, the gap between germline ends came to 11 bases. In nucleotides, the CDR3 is TGTGCCAGCAGTTTTGCGGGCGGGACTGGGGCCAACGTCCTGACTTTC. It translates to CASSFAGGTGANVLTF.

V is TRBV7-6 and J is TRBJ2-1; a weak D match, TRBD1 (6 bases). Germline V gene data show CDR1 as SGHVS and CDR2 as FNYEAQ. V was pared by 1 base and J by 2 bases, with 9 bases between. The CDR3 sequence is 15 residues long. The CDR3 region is CASSLGKGAYNEQFF. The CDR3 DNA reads TGTGCCAGCAGCTTAGGCAAGGGGGCCTACAATGAGCAGTTCTTC.

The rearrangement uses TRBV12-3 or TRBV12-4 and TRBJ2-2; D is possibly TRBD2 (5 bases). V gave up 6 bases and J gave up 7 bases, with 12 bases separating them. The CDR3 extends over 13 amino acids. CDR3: CASSHERDGELFF. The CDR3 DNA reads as TGTGCCAGCAGCCACGAGAGGGACGGGGAGCTGTTTTTT.

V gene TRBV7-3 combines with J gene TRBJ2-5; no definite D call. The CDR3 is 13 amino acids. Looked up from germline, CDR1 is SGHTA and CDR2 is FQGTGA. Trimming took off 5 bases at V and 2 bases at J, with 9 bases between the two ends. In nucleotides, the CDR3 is TGTGCCAGCAGCCCCATTCGGCAAGAGACCCAGTACTTC. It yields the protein CASSPIRQETQYF.

The CDR3: CASSLGVFGGPSTDTQYF. As DNA, the CDR3 is TGTGCCAGCAGCTTAGGGGTCTTCGGCGGTCCTAGCACAGATACGCAGTATTTT. J is TRBJ2-3 and V is TRBV7-2, with D unresolved. V was pared by 1 base and J by 0 bases, with 17 bases between. The length of the CDR3 is 18 residues. CDR1 is SGHTA, CDR2 FQGNSA, per germline. The entire variable domain, with the rest obtained from reference TRBV7-2 and TRBJ2-3, is as follows: GAGVSQSPSNKVTEKGKDVELRCDPISGHTALYWYRQSLGQGLEFLIYFQGNSAPDKSGLPSDRFSAERTGGSVSTLTIQRTQQEDSAVYLCASSLGVFGGPSTDTQYFGPGTRLTVL.

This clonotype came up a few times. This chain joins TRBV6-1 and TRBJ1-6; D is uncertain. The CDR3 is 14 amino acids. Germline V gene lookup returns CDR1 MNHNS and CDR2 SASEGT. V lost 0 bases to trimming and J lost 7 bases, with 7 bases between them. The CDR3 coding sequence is TGTGCCAGCAGTGAAGCACCGCAGAATTCACCCCTCCACTTT. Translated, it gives CASSEAPQNSPLHF.

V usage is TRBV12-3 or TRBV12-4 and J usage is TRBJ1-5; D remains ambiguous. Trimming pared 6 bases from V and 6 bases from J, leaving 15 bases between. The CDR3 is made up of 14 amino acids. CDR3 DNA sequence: TGTGCCAGCAGCCCCTCCCTACCTGGTCAGCCCCAGCATTTT. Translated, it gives CASSPSLPGQPQHF.

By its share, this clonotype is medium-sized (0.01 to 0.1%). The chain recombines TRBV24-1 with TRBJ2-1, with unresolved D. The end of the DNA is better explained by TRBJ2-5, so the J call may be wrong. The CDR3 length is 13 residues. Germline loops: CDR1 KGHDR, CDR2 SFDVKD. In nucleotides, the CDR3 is TGTGCCACCTCCTTAATCGGTGAGGAGACCCAGTACTTC. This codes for CATSLIGEETQYF.

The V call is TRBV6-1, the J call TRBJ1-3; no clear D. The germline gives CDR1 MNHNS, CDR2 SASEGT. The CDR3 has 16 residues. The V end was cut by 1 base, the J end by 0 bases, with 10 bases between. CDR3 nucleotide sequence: TGTGCCAGCAGTGAAGGACCCAGACTCTCTGGAAACACCATATATTTT. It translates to CASSEGPRLSGNTIYF.

The CDR3, as DNA: TGTGCCATCGGGAGCGAGACAACCGGGGAGCTGTTTTTT. This encodes CAIGSETTGELFF. The genes are TRBV10-3 and TRBJ2-2, with TRBD2 as a possible D gene (5 bases). Looked up from germline, CDR1 is ENHRY and CDR2 is SYGVKD. Trimming took off 8 bases at V and 5 bases at J, with 12 bases between the two ends. This CDR3 spans 13 amino acids.

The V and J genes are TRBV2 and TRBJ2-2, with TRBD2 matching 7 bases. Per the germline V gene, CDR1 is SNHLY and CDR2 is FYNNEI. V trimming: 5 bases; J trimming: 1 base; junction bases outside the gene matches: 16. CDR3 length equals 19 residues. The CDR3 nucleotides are TGTGCCAGCAGTCCAATTCTATTGCCTAGCGGAAAGAACACCGGGGAGCTGTTTTTT. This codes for CASSPILLPSGKNTGELFF.

The CDR3 spells CASSYWASPANVLTF. CDR3 bases: TGTGCCAGCAGTTACTGGGCCTCGCCCGCCAACGTCCTGACTTTC. This chain uses TRBV6-5 with TRBJ2-6; unclear D gene. The germline CDR1 and CDR2 sequences are MNHEY and SVGAGI. The CDR3 is made up of 15 amino acids. V shed 1 base and J shed 7 bases, with 11 bases lying between them.

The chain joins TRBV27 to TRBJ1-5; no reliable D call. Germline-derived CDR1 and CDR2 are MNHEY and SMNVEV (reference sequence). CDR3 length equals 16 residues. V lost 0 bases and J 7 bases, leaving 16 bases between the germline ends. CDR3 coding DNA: TGTGCCAGCAGTTTATCGGGCAGCCCGAGGAACCAGCCCCAGCATTTT. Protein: CASSLSGSPRNQPQHF.

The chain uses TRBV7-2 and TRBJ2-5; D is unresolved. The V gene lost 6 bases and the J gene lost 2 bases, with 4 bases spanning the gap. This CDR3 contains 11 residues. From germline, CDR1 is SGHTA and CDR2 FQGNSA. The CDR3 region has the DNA TGTGCCAGCAGATCTCAAGAGACCCAGTACTTC. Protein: CASRSQETQYF.

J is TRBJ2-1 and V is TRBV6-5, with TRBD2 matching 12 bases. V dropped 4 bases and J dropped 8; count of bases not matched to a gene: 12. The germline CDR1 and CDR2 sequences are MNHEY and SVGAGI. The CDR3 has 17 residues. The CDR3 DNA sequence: TGTGCCAGCAGTTTCACCCGACTAGCGGGAGTTCGGGATGAGCAGTTCTTC. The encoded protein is CASSFTRLAGVRDEQFF.

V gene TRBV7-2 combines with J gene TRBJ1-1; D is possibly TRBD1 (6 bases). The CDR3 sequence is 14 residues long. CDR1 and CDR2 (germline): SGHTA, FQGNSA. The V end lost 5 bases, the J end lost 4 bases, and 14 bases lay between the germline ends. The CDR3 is CASSLRGGSTEAFF. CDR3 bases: TGTGCCAGCAGCCTCAGGGGTGGGAGCACTGAAGCTTTCTTT.

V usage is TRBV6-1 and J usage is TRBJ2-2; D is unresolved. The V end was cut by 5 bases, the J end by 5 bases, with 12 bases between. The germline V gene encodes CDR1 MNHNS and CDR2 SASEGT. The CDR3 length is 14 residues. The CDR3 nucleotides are TGTGCCAGCAGTCCCCCGCGTCAAACCGGGGAGCTGTTTTTT. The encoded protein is CASSPPRQTGELFF.

CDR3 nucleotides: TGTGCCAGCCGCCTAGCGGGGCGCGAGCAGTACTTC. It codes for CASRLAGREQYF. V is TRBV6-1 and J is TRBJ2-7, with 9 bases matching TRBD2. Germline V gene data show CDR1 as MNHNS and CDR2 as SASEGT. This CDR3 has 12 residues. J lost 6 bases, V lost 8 bases, and 5 bases had no gene match.

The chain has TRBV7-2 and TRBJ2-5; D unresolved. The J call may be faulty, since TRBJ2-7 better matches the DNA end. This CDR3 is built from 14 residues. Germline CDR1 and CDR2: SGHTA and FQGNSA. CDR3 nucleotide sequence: TGTGCCAGCAGCAAGCCGGGCCCAATGTACGAGCAGTACTTC. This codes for CASSKPGPMYEQYF.

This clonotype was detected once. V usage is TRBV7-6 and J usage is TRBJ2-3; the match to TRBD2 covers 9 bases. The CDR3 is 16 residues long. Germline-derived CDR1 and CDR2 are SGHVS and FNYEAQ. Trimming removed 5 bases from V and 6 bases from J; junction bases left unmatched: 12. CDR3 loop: CASSPAGLAGRDTQYF. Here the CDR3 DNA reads TGTGCCAGCAGCCCGGCGGGGCTAGCGGGAAGGGATACGCAGTATTTT.

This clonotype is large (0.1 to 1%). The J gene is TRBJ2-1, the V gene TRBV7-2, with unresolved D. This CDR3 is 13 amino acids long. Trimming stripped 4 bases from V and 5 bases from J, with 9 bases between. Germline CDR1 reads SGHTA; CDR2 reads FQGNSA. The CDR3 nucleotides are TGTGCCAGCAGCTCGGTGGGCGACAATGAGCAGTTCTTC. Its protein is CASSSVGDNEQFF.